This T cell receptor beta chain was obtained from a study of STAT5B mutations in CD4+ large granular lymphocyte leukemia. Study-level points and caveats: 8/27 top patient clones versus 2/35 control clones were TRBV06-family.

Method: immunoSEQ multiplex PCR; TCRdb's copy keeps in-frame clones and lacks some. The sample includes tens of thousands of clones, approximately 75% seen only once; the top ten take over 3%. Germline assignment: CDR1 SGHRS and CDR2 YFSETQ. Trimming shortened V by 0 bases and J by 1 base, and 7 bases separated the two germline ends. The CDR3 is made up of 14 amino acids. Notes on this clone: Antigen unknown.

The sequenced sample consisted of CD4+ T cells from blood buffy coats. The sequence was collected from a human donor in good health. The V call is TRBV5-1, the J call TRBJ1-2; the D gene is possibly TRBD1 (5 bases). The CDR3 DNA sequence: TGCGCCAGCAGCTTGGACAGGATTAACTATGGCTACACCTTC. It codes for CASSLDRINYGYTF.